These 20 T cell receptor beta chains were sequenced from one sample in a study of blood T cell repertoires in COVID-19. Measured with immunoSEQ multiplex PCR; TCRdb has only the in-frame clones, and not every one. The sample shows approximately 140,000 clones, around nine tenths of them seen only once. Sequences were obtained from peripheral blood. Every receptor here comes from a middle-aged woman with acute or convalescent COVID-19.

CDR3 sequence: CATRTSGDTDTQYF. The DNA of the CDR3 is TGTGCCACGAGGACTAGCGGAGACACAGATACGCAGTATTTT. The chain employs TRBV10-3 and TRBJ2-3; TRBD2 aligns across 10 bases. V gave up 10 bases and J gave up 2 bases; unmatched junction bases: 6. The germline gives CDR1 ENHRY, CDR2 SYGVKD. This CDR3 comprises 14 residues.

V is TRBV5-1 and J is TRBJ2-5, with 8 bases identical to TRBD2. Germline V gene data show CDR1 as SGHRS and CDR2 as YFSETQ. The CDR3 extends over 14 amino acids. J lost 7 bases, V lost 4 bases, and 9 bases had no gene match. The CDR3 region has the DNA TGCGCCAGCAGCGTGACCTTTCTAGCGGGGACCCAGTACTTC. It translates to CASSVTFLAGTQYF.

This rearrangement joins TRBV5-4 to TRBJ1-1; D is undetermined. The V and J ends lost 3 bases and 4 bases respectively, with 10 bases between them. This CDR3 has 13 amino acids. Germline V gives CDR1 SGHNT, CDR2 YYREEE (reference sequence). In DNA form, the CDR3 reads TGTGCCAGCAGCTCCATCCCGGGCACTGAAGCTTTCTTT. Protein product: CASSSIPGTEAFF.

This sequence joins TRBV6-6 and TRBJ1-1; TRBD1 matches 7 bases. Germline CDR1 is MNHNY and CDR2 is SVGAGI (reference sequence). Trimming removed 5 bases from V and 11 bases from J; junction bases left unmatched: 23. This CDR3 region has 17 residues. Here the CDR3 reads CASSRSGPGQLPPGAFF. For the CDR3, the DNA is TGTGCCAGCAGTCGAAGCGGCCCGGGACAGCTCCCCCCGGGTGCTTTCTTT.

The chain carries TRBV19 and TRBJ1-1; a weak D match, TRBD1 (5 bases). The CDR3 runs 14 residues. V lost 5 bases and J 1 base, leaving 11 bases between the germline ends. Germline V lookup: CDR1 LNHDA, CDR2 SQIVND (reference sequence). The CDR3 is CASSHQTENTEAFF. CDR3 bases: TGTGCCAGTAGTCACCAGACAGAGAACACTGAAGCTTTCTTT. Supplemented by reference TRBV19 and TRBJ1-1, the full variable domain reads DGGITQSPKYLFRKEGQNVTLSCEQNLNHDAMYWYRQDPGQGLRLIYYSQIVNDFQKGDIAEGYSVSREKKESFPLTVTSAQKNPTAFYLCASSHQTENTEAFFGQGTRLTVV.

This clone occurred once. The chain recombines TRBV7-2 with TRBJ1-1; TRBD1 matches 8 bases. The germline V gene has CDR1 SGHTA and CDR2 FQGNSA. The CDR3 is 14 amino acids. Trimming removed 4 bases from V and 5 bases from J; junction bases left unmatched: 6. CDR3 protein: CASSSQGARTEAFF. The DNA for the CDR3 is TGTGCCAGCAGCTCGCAGGGGGCGAGGACTGAAGCTTTCTTT. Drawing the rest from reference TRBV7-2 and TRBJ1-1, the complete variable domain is GAGVSQSPSNKVTEKGKDVELRCDPISGHTALYWYRQSLGQGLEFLIYFQGNSAPDKSGLPSDRFSAERTGGSVSTLTIQRTQQEDSAVYLCASSSQGARTEAFFGQGTRLTVV.

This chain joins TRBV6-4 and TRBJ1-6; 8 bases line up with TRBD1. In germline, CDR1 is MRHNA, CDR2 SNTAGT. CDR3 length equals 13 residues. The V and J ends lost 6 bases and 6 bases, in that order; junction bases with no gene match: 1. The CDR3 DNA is TGTGCCAGCAGCACAGGGGGTAATTCACCCCTCCACTTT. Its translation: CASSTGGNSPLHF.

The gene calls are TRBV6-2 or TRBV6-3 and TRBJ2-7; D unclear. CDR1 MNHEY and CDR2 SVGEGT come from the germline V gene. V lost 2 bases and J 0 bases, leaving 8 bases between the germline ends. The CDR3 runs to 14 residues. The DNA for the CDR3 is TGTGCCAGCAGTTACAGGCAGGTCTCCTACGAGCAGTACTTC. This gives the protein CASSYRQVSYEQYF.

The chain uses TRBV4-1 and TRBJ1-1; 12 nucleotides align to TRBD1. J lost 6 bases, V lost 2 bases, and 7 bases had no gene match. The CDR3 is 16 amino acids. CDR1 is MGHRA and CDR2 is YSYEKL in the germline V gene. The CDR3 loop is CASSQMGQGAFAEAFF. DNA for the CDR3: TGCGCCAGCAGCCAAATGGGACAGGGGGCTTTCGCTGAAGCTTTCTTT.

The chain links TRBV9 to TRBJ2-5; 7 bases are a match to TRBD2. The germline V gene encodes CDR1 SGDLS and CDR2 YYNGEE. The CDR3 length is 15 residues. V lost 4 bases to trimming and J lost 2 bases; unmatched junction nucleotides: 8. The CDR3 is CASSPWGTIQETQYF. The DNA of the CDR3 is TGTGCCAGCAGCCCCTGGGGGACTATACAAGAGACCCAGTACTTC.

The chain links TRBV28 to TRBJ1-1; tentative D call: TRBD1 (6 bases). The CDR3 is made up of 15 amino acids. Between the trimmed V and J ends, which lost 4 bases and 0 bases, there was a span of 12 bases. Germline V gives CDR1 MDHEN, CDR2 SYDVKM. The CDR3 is CASSSRQAMNTEAFF. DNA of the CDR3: TGTGCCAGCAGTTCCAGACAGGCGATGAACACTGAAGCTTTCTTT.

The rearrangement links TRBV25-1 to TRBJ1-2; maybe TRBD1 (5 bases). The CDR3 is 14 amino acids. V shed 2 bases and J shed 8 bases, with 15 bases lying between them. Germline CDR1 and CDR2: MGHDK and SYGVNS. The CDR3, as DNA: TGTGCCAGCAGTGAACCGGGACTAATGGGGGGCTACACCTTC. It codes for CASSEPGLMGGYTF.

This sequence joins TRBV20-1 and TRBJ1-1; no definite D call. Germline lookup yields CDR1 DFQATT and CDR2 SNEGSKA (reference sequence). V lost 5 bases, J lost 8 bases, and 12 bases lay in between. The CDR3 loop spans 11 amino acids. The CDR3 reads CSAYLSGEAFF. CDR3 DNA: TGCAGTGCTTACCTAAGCGGGGAAGCTTTCTTT.

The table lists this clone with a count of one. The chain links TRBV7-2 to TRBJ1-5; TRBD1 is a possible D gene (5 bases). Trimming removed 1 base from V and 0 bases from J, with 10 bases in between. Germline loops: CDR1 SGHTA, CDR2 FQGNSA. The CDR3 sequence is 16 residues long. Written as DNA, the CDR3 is TGTGCCAGCAGCTTAGTTAGTGACAGTAGCAATCAGCCCCAGCATTTT. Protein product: CASSLVSDSSNQPQHF.

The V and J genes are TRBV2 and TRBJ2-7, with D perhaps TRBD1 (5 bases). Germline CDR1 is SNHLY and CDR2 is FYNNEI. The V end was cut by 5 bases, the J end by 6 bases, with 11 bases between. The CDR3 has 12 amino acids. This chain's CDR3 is CASSYSGIEQYF. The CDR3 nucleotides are TGTGCCAGCAGTTATTCAGGGATCGAGCAGTACTTC.

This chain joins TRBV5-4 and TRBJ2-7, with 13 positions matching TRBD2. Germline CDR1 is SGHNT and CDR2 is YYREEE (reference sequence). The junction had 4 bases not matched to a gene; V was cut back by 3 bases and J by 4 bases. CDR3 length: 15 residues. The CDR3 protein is CASSWGTSGMYEQYF. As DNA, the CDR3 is TGTGCCAGCAGCTGGGGGACTAGCGGGATGTACGAGCAGTACTTC.

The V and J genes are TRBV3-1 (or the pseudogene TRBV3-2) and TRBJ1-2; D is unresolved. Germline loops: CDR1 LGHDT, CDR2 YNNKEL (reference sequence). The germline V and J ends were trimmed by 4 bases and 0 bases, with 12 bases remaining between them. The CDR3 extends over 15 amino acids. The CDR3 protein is CASSPYQATNYGYTF. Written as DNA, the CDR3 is TGTGCCAGCAGCCCTTACCAGGCCACTAACTATGGCTACACCTTC.

The CDR3 bases are TGTGCCAGCAGCCACACTAGCGGGGGGGCCAGCGGGGAGCTGTTTTTT. Encoded protein: CASSHTSGGASGELFF. J is TRBJ2-2 and V is TRBV7-3; 13 positions agree with TRBD2. Germline trimming cut 5 bases from V and 7 bases from J; bases unmatched to any gene: 7. Germline loops: CDR1 SGHTA, CDR2 FQGTGA. The CDR3 length is 16 residues.

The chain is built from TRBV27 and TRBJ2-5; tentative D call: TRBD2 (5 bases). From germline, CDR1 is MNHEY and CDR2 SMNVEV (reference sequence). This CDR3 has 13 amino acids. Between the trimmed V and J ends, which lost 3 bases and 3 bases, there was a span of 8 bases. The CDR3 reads CASSFGAEETQYF. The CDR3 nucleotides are TGTGCCAGCAGTTTCGGAGCGGAAGAGACCCAGTACTTC.

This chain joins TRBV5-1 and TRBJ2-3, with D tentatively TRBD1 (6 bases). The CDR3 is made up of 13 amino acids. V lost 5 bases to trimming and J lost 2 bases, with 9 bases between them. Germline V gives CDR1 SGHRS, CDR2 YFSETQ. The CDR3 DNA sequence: TGCGCCAGCAGGAGGGACAACACAGATACGCAGTATTTT. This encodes CASRRDNTDTQYF.